Listed below are T cell receptor beta chains from one sample, sequenced in a study of blood T cell repertoires in COVID-19. Only in-frame clones appear in the TCRdb table, and some are missing; sequencing was by immunoSEQ multiplex PCR. The table includes 50,000 to 75,000 clones, less than 80% detected once. Sample: peripheral blood. The source is a man between 60 and 70 years old with acute or convalescent COVID-19. CDR3s include the opening cysteine and the closing phenylalanine or tryptophan. Fields, in order: V gene, D gene, J gene, clone size, CDR3 DNA, CDR3 protein. A D gene is named only where the DNA matches it firmly. Rows give clone size only sometimes, using once, few, many, or a class for an expanded clone.

V gene: TRBV30
D gene: TRBD2
J gene: TRBJ2-7
clone size: few
CDR3 DNA: TGTGCCTGGAGTGGCCCACTTAGCGGGTACTCCTACGAGCAGTACTTC
CDR3 protein: CAWSGPLSGYSYEQYF

V gene: TRBV7-2
D gene: TRBD2
J gene: TRBJ2-3
clone size: many
CDR3 DNA: TGTGCCAGCAGCACGAGGGGACTAGCCGACACAGATACGCAGTATTTT
CDR3 protein: CASSTRGLADTDTQYF

V gene: TRBV4-1
D gene: NA
J gene: TRBJ2-5
clone size: NA
CDR3 DNA: TGCGCCAGCAGCCAAGATCAGGGGAGAGGGGAGACCCAGTACTTC
CDR3 protein: CASSQDQGRGETQYF

V gene: TRBV6-5
D gene: NA
J gene: TRBJ2-2
clone size: NA
CDR3 DNA: TGTGCCAGCAGTAACCCCTTACTAGGGACCGGGGAGCTGTTTTTT
CDR3 protein: CASSNPLLGTGELFF

V gene: TRBV7-2
D gene: NA
J gene: TRBJ2-1
clone size: NA
CDR3 DNA: TGTGCCAGCAGCCCCGATAAGGGAGTACAAAATGAGCAGTTCTTC
CDR3 protein: CASSPDKGVQNEQFF

V gene: TRBV6-4
D gene: TRBD1
J gene: TRBJ2-3
clone size: NA
CDR3 DNA: TGTGCCAGCAGTCCGGACAGGACAGATACGCAGTATTTT
CDR3 protein: CASSPDRTDTQYF

V gene: TRBV19
D gene: TRBD2
J gene: TRBJ2-1
clone size: few
CDR3 DNA: TGTGCCAGTAGGAGACTAGCGGGAGGGCCCTACAATGAGCAGTTCTTC
CDR3 protein: CASRRLAGGPYNEQFF

V gene: TRBV5-4
D gene: NA
J gene: TRBJ2-1
clone size: NA
CDR3 DNA: TGTGCCAGCAGCTTGGCTCAGCGGGCCGGGAATGAGCAGTTCTTC
CDR3 protein: CASSLAQRAGNEQFF

V gene: TRBV13
D gene: NA
J gene: TRBJ2-7
clone size: NA
CDR3 DNA: TGTGCCAGCAGCTTAGGGGCAGGGGACGAGCAGTACTTC
CDR3 protein: CASSLGAGDEQYF

V gene: TRBV19
D gene: TRBD2
J gene: TRBJ2-6
clone size: NA
CDR3 DNA: TGTGCCAGTACCCGGGGCGGGAGGGCCGCTGGGGCCAACGTCCTGACTTTC
CDR3 protein: CASTRGGRAAGANVLTF

V gene: TRBV25-1
D gene: NA
J gene: TRBJ1-2
clone size: NA
CDR3 DNA: TGTGCCAGCAGTCCCCGGGGAGAGTTGGATGGCTACACCTTC
CDR3 protein: CASSPRGELDGYTF

V gene: TRBV27
D gene: TRBD2
J gene: TRBJ2-2
clone size: NA
CDR3 DNA: TGTGCCAGCAGTTTATCGATTAGCGGGACCATCGGGGAGCTGTTTTTT
CDR3 protein: CASSLSISGTIGELFF

V gene: TRBV30
D gene: NA
J gene: TRBJ2-5
clone size: NA
CDR3 DNA: TGTGCCTGGAGTCGTACATCCCAAGAGACCCAGTACTTC
CDR3 protein: CAWSRTSQETQYF

V gene: TRBV7-8
D gene: NA
J gene: TRBJ2-3
clone size: NA
CDR3 DNA: TGTGCCAGCAGCTTAGTAGGGAGGACAGGCTCCTTCACAGATACGCAGTATTTT
CDR3 protein: CASSLVGRTGSFTDTQYF

V gene: TRBV5-1
D gene: TRBD1
J gene: TRBJ1-2
clone size: NA
CDR3 DNA: TGCGCCAGCAGCTCCTCCGGGACAGGGGCCGGCTACACCTTC
CDR3 protein: CASSSSGTGAGYTF

V gene: TRBV30
D gene: TRBD2
J gene: TRBJ2-1
clone size: NA
CDR3 DNA: TGTGCCTGGAGCCAATCGGGACTAGGAGATGAGCAGTTCTTC
CDR3 protein: CAWSQSGLGDEQFF

V gene: TRBV7-9
D gene: TRBD1
J gene: TRBJ2-5
clone size: few
CDR3 DNA: TGTGCCAGCAGCTTAGGGACAGGGATGGGAGAGACCCAGTACTTC
CDR3 protein: CASSLGTGMGETQYF

V gene: TRBV24-1
D gene: TRBD1
J gene: TRBJ1-3
clone size: NA
CDR3 DNA: TGTGCCACCAGTGATCGGACAGGGGCCGGAAACACCATATATTTT
CDR3 protein: CATSDRTGAGNTIYF

V gene: TRBV2
D gene: TRBD1
J gene: TRBJ2-7
clone size: NA
CDR3 DNA: TGTGCCAGCAGTCGGCAGGGGACAGCCTACGAGCAGTACTTC
CDR3 protein: CASSRQGTAYEQYF

V gene: TRBV2
D gene: NA
J gene: TRBJ2-2
clone size: NA
CDR3 DNA: TGTGCCACCAATCGTCCGTCAGGGGGGAAGTGGGGAAGCACCGGGGAGCTGTTTTTT
CDR3 protein: CATNRPSGGKWGSTGELFF

V gene: TRBV5-1
D gene: TRBD1
J gene: TRBJ2-3
clone size: NA
CDR3 DNA: TGCGCCAGCAGCTTGGAGACAGGGACAGATACGCAGTATTTT
CDR3 protein: CASSLETGTDTQYF

V gene: TRBV11-2
D gene: NA
J gene: TRBJ1-2
clone size: NA
CDR3 DNA: TGTGCCAGCGGTGTTAAGGGAGGTCATGGCTACACCTTC
CDR3 protein: CASGVKGGHGYTF

V gene: TRBV11-3
D gene: TRBD2
J gene: TRBJ2-4
clone size: NA
CDR3 DNA: TGTGCCAGCAGCTTAGGGGGGGGAGCCAAAAACATTCAGTACTTC
CDR3 protein: CASSLGGGAKNIQYF

V gene: TRBV7-2
D gene: TRBD1
J gene: TRBJ1-2
clone size: NA
CDR3 DNA: TGTGCCAGCAGCCTGGACAGGAGGGGCTATGGCTACACCTTC
CDR3 protein: CASSLDRRGYGYTF

V gene: TRBV13
D gene: NA
J gene: TRBJ2-7
clone size: NA
CDR3 DNA: TGTGCCAGCAGCTTAGGCGCCTCGGTAGCGGACTACGAGCAGTACTTC
CDR3 protein: CASSLGASVADYEQYF

V gene: TRBV9
D gene: NA
J gene: TRBJ1-4
clone size: few
CDR3 DNA: TGTGCCAGCAGCGTAGAGGGAGGAGGCGTAGGAGGAAAACTGTTTTTT
CDR3 protein: CASSVEGGGVGGKLFF

V gene: TRBV6-6
D gene: TRBD1
J gene: TRBJ1-5
clone size: NA
CDR3 DNA: TGTGCCAGCGCCGCCCTCACAGGGGGACAGCCCCAGCATTTT
CDR3 protein: CASAALTGGQPQHF

V gene: TRBV6-5
D gene: NA
J gene: TRBJ1-1
clone size: few
CDR3 DNA: TGTGCCAGCTCGTCCACTAGGAACACTGAAGCTTTCTTT
CDR3 protein: CASSSTRNTEAFF

V gene: TRBV7-2
D gene: NA
J gene: TRBJ2-5
clone size: NA
CDR3 DNA: TGTGCCAGCAGCAATGGACTCCTCATAAGAGAGACCCAGTACTTC
CDR3 protein: CASSNGLLIRETQYF

V gene: TRBV28
D gene: TRBD2
J gene: TRBJ2-2
clone size: NA
CDR3 DNA: TGTGCCAGCAGTGTAGCGGGATGGAGCACCGGGGAGCTGTTTTTT
CDR3 protein: CASSVAGWSTGELFF

V gene: TRBV14
D gene: NA
J gene: TRBJ2-5
clone size: NA
CDR3 DNA: TGTGCCAGCAGCCAGGACAAAGAGACCCAGTACTTC
CDR3 protein: CASSQDKETQYF

V gene: TRBV30
D gene: TRBD1
J gene: TRBJ1-2
clone size: NA
CDR3 DNA: TGTGCCTGGAGTAAGCCGAGGACAGGGGACCGTGGCTACACCTTC
CDR3 protein: CAWSKPRTGDRGYTF

V gene: TRBV2
D gene: NA
J gene: TRBJ2-7
clone size: NA
CDR3 DNA: TGTGCCTCTCGAACAGGGTTCGACTACGAGCAGTACTTC
CDR3 protein: CASRTGFDYEQYF

V gene: TRBV7-3
D gene: NA
J gene: TRBJ1-6
clone size: once
CDR3 DNA: TGTGCCAGCAGCTCCCCCCGCCGGGACACTCATAATTCACCCCTCCACTTT
CDR3 protein: CASSSPRRDTHNSPLHF

V gene: TRBV7-9
D gene: NA
J gene: TRBJ1-6
clone size: NA
CDR3 DNA: TGTGCCAGCAGCTACTCAGGGGTGAATTCACCCCTCCACTTT
CDR3 protein: CASSYSGVNSPLHF

V gene: TRBV7-2
D gene: TRBD2
J gene: TRBJ2-7
clone size: NA
CDR3 DNA: TGTGCCAGCAGCTTAGTTGCTAGCGGGGCCTACGAGCAGTACTTC
CDR3 protein: CASSLVASGAYEQYF

V gene: TRBV30
D gene: NA
J gene: TRBJ2-3
clone size: NA
CDR3 DNA: TGTGCCTGGAGTGGTTACGGGTCTAGCACAGATACGCAGTATTTT
CDR3 protein: CAWSGYGSSTDTQYF

V gene: TRBV9
D gene: NA
J gene: TRBJ2-6
clone size: NA
CDR3 DNA: TGTGCCAGCAGCGTAGAAACGGGATCTGGGGCCAACGTCCTGACTTTC
CDR3 protein: CASSVETGSGANVLTF

V gene: TRBV28
D gene: NA
J gene: TRBJ1-1
clone size: few
CDR3 DNA: TGTGCCAGCAGTTCCTCCGGGATTATTGAAGCTTTCTTT
CDR3 protein: CASSSSGIIEAFF

V gene: TRBV2
D gene: TRBD1
J gene: TRBJ2-5
clone size: once
CDR3 DNA: TGTGCCAGCAACTCCATCAGGGGGGAGACCCAGTACTTC
CDR3 protein: CASNSIRGETQYF

V gene: TRBV28
D gene: NA
J gene: TRBJ1-5
clone size: NA
CDR3 DNA: TGTGCCAGCAGTTTGAGCAGGGGCCACAATCAGCCCCAGCATTTT
CDR3 protein: CASSLSRGHNQPQHF

V gene: TRBV5-6
D gene: TRBD1
J gene: TRBJ1-5
clone size: NA
CDR3 DNA: TGTGCCAGCAGCTCCACGGGACAGAGAAGAGATCAGCCCCAGCATTTT
CDR3 protein: CASSSTGQRRDQPQHF

V gene: TRBV9
D gene: NA
J gene: TRBJ2-1
clone size: few
CDR3 DNA: TGTGCCAGCAGCGAGGAGGCTTCCTACAATGAGCAGTTCTTC
CDR3 protein: CASSEEASYNEQFF

V gene: TRBV6-5
D gene: TRBD2
J gene: TRBJ2-5
clone size: NA
CDR3 DNA: TGTGCCAGCAGTTCCCCTAGCGGGAGGGGAGAGACCCAGTACTTC
CDR3 protein: CASSSPSGRGETQYF

V gene: TRBV5-6
D gene: TRBD1
J gene: TRBJ2-5
clone size: NA
CDR3 DNA: TGTGCCAGCAGCAGGGACAGGGGGCGCCAAGAGACCCAGTACTTC
CDR3 protein: CASSRDRGRQETQYF

V gene: TRBV10-3
D gene: TRBD1
J gene: TRBJ2-3
clone size: NA
CDR3 DNA: TGTGCCATCAGTGAGGACAGGGGGCGAACAGATACGCAGTATTTT
CDR3 protein: CAISEDRGRTDTQYF

V gene: TRBV11-2
D gene: NA
J gene: TRBJ1-3
clone size: NA
CDR3 DNA: TGTGCCAGCAGCTTCCGGGGGGATAACACCATATATTTT
CDR3 protein: CASSFRGDNTIYF

V gene: TRBV14
D gene: NA
J gene: TRBJ1-2
clone size: NA
CDR3 DNA: TGTGCCAGCAGCCAAGTGGGGGGGTTCTATGGCTACACCTTC
CDR3 protein: CASSQVGGFYGYTF

V gene: TRBV7-9
D gene: NA
J gene: TRBJ1-2
clone size: NA
CDR3 DNA: TGTGCCAGCAGCTTAATTGAGACAGCTCACTATGGCTACACCTTC
CDR3 protein: CASSLIETAHYGYTF

V gene: TRBV19
D gene: NA
J gene: TRBJ2-1
clone size: NA
CDR3 DNA: TGTGCCAGTAGTATACTGGCGGCCTCCTACAATGAGCAGTTCTTC
CDR3 protein: CASSILAASYNEQFF

V gene: TRBV28
D gene: NA
J gene: TRBJ2-2
clone size: NA
CDR3 DNA: TGTGCCAGCAGTTCCGGGGGCGGGGGTAAGGAGGAGCTGTTTTTT
CDR3 protein: CASSSGGGGKEELFF

V gene: TRBV29-1
D gene: NA
J gene: TRBJ1-1
clone size: NA
CDR3 DNA: TGCAGCGTTGACGAACTAATCAGGGGAACTAACACTGAAGCTTTCTTT
CDR3 protein: CSVDELIRGTNTEAFF

V gene: TRBV4-2
D gene: NA
J gene: TRBJ1-1
clone size: NA
CDR3 DNA: TGTGCCAGCAGCCAAGATGACAGCCAAAACACTGAAGCTTTCTTT
CDR3 protein: CASSQDDSQNTEAFF

V gene: TRBV4-2
D gene: TRBD1
J gene: TRBJ2-7
clone size: NA
CDR3 DNA: TGTGCCAGCAGCCAAGCGACAGGGGGAACCTACGAGCAGTACTTC
CDR3 protein: CASSQATGGTYEQYF

V gene: TRBV5-1
D gene: TRBD2
J gene: TRBJ2-5
clone size: NA
CDR3 DNA: TGCGCCAGCAGCTTGAACCCCGCGGGAGGAGAGACCCAGTACTTC
CDR3 protein: CASSLNPAGGETQYF